A selection of T cell receptor beta chains follows, all from one sample in a study of OX40 agonist ivuxolimab in advanced cancers. Method: immunoSEQ multiplex PCR; TCRdb's copy keeps in-frame clones and lacks some. Of some 98,000 clones listed, around 92% are singletons. The specimen was CD4+ or CD8+ T cells sorted from blood, collected in a trial of the OX40 agonist ivuxolimab. The receptors were sampled from an adult with an advanced solid tumor such as melanoma, head and neck, liver or kidney cancer. Each CDR3 is given with its conserved first and last residue. D genes are given only for firm matches. Size is omitted from some rows. Given values are once, few, many or a class for expanded clones.

j_call: TRBJ2-3; clone_size: NA; cdr3_length: 12; v_call: TRBV7-8; d_call: NA; cdr3_nt: TGTGCCAGCAGCCGGACCAGAAATACGCAGTATTTT; cdr3_aa: CASSRTRNTQYF
j_call: TRBJ1-2; clone_size: NA; cdr3_length: 12; v_call: TRBV7-9; d_call: TRBD1; cdr3_nt: TGTGCCGGCGGCGGGACAGCGAAGGGCTACACCTTC; cdr3_aa: CAGGGTAKGYTF
j_call: TRBJ1-1; clone_size: NA; cdr3_length: 13; v_call: TRBV11-3; d_call: NA; cdr3_nt: TGTGCCAGCAGCTATACTCAGGGCCAATGGGCTTTCTTT; cdr3_aa: CASSYTQGQWAFF
j_call: TRBJ2-3; clone_size: NA; cdr3_length: 17; v_call: TRBV10-3; d_call: TRBD2; cdr3_nt: TGTGCCATCAGTGAGTCGGCGAGCGGGAGTTTTCGAGATACGCAGTATTTT; cdr3_aa: CAISESASGSFRDTQYF
j_call: TRBJ1-3; clone_size: NA; cdr3_length: 15; v_call: TRBV2; d_call: NA; cdr3_nt: TGTGCCAGCAGACGACAGGCAATCTCTGGAAACACCATATATTTT; cdr3_aa: CASRRQAISGNTIYF
j_call: TRBJ2-1; clone_size: NA; cdr3_length: 11; v_call: TRBV29-1; d_call: NA; cdr3_nt: TGCAGCGTTGTGGGATACAATGAGCAGTTCTTC; cdr3_aa: CSVVGYNEQFF
j_call: TRBJ1-2; clone_size: NA; cdr3_length: 16; v_call: TRBV28; d_call: NA; cdr3_nt: TGTGCCACCTCTCAAACCCCTGGGGGTCCAAACTATGGCTACACCTTC; cdr3_aa: CATSQTPGGPNYGYTF
j_call: TRBJ2-5; clone_size: few; cdr3_length: 13; v_call: TRBV9; d_call: NA; cdr3_nt: TGTGCCAGCAGCGTAAGGGCCGGGGAGACCCAGTACTTC; cdr3_aa: CASSVRAGETQYF
j_call: TRBJ2-3; clone_size: NA; cdr3_length: 14; v_call: TRBV30; d_call: NA; cdr3_nt: TGTGCCTGGAGTTACGGGACCCCATCAGATACGCAGTATTTT; cdr3_aa: CAWSYGTPSDTQYF
j_call: TRBJ2-3; clone_size: NA; cdr3_length: 16; v_call: TRBV5-4; d_call: TRBD2; cdr3_nt: TGTGCCAGCAGCTCAAAGACTAGCGGGAGGCCAGATACGCAGTATTTT; cdr3_aa: CASSSKTSGRPDTQYF
j_call: TRBJ1-6; clone_size: NA; cdr3_length: 15; v_call: TRBV28; d_call: NA; cdr3_nt: TGTGCCAGCAGTTTTTCGCAGGGCTATAATTCACCCCTCCACTTT; cdr3_aa: CASSFSQGYNSPLHF
j_call: TRBJ1-2; clone_size: NA; cdr3_length: 12; v_call: TRBV28; d_call: NA; cdr3_nt: TGTGCCAGCTATATCGTACCCTATGGCTACACCTTC; cdr3_aa: CASYIVPYGYTF
j_call: TRBJ2-5; clone_size: NA; cdr3_length: 12; v_call: TRBV13; d_call: NA; cdr3_nt: TGTGCCAGCAGCTTACTAGGGGAGACCCAGTACTTC; cdr3_aa: CASSLLGETQYF
j_call: TRBJ2-1; clone_size: NA; cdr3_length: 13; v_call: TRBV29-1; d_call: NA; cdr3_nt: TGCAGCGTTGAAAGGACGGCTAATCGCCCGCGGTTCTTC; cdr3_aa: CSVERTANRPRFF
j_call: TRBJ2-6; clone_size: NA; cdr3_length: 14; v_call: TRBV5-1; d_call: NA; cdr3_nt: TGCGCCAGCAGCTTGGGCTCTGGGGCCAACGTCCTGACTTTC; cdr3_aa: CASSLGSGANVLTF
j_call: TRBJ1-5; clone_size: NA; cdr3_length: 14; v_call: TRBV28; d_call: NA; cdr3_nt: TGTGCCAGCAGTTTATTTAGGAGCAATCAGCCCCAGCATTTT; cdr3_aa: CASSLFRSNQPQHF
j_call: TRBJ1-1; clone_size: once; cdr3_length: 15; v_call: TRBV12-5; d_call: TRBD1; cdr3_nt: TGTGCTAGTGGTTTGGCAGGGGGCGGGAGGACTGAAGCTTTCTTT; cdr3_aa: CASGLAGGGRTEAFF
j_call: TRBJ1-2; clone_size: NA; cdr3_length: 13; v_call: TRBV30; d_call: NA; cdr3_nt: TGTGCCTGGAGTATCCTTTTCCCCTATGGCTACACCTTC; cdr3_aa: CAWSILFPYGYTF
j_call: TRBJ1-6; clone_size: NA; cdr3_length: 15; v_call: TRBV6-5; d_call: NA; cdr3_nt: TGTGCCAGCCAGGGGAGAGACAGTGTACGGCCACCCCTCCACTTT; cdr3_aa: CASQGRDSVRPPLHF
j_call: TRBJ1-5; clone_size: few; cdr3_length: 15; v_call: TRBV28; d_call: TRBD1; cdr3_nt: TGTGCCAGCAGCTTCATAGGACAGGGTGATCAGCCCCAGCATTTT; cdr3_aa: CASSFIGQGDQPQHF
j_call: TRBJ2-1; clone_size: NA; cdr3_length: 14; v_call: TRBV28; d_call: NA; cdr3_nt: TGTGCCAGCAGTTCCCCCGGCAGGGACAATGAGCAGTTCTTC; cdr3_aa: CASSSPGRDNEQFF
j_call: TRBJ1-1; clone_size: NA; cdr3_length: 18; v_call: TRBV4-3; d_call: NA; cdr3_nt: TGCGCCAGCAGCCAAGTCATAGGGCTCGGGAAACAGAACACTGAAGCTTTCTTT; cdr3_aa: CASSQVIGLGKQNTEAFF
j_call: TRBJ1-2; clone_size: NA; cdr3_length: 12; v_call: TRBV11-2; d_call: NA; cdr3_nt: TGTGCCAGCAGCTTGGCTGGGGGGGGCTACACCTTC; cdr3_aa: CASSLAGGGYTF
j_call: TRBJ1-1; clone_size: NA; cdr3_length: 15; v_call: TRBV11-3; d_call: NA; cdr3_nt: TGTGCCAGCAGCCCTAGGACGGAAATAAACACTGAAGCTTTCTTT; cdr3_aa: CASSPRTEINTEAFF
j_call: TRBJ2-3; clone_size: NA; cdr3_length: 14; v_call: TRBV19; d_call: TRBD2; cdr3_nt: TGTGCCAGTAGTATGGCTAGCGGGTACGATACGCAGTATTTT; cdr3_aa: CASSMASGYDTQYF
j_call: TRBJ1-1; clone_size: NA; cdr3_length: 15; v_call: TRBV7-3; d_call: NA; cdr3_nt: TGTGCCAGCAGCGGCAATCGTGCGCCCGTCACTGAAGCTTTCTTT; cdr3_aa: CASSGNRAPVTEAFF
j_call: TRBJ2-3; clone_size: NA; cdr3_length: 13; v_call: TRBV19; d_call: NA; cdr3_nt: TGTGCCAGTAGTAACTCGGTAATGGATACGCAGTATTTT; cdr3_aa: CASSNSVMDTQYF
j_call: TRBJ2-5; clone_size: NA; cdr3_length: 13; v_call: TRBV7-3; d_call: NA; cdr3_nt: TGTGCCAGCAGCTGGGCGGCGGGGGAGACCCAGTACTTC; cdr3_aa: CASSWAAGETQYF
j_call: TRBJ2-3; clone_size: once; cdr3_length: 15; v_call: TRBV6-1; d_call: NA; cdr3_nt: TGTGCCAGCAGTTTACTAGCTCTTAGCACAGATACGCAGTATTTT; cdr3_aa: CASSLLALSTDTQYF
j_call: TRBJ1-5; clone_size: once; cdr3_length: 13; v_call: TRBV7-6; d_call: NA; cdr3_nt: TGTGCCAGCAGCGAAAACACCTATCAGCCCCAGCATTTT; cdr3_aa: CASSENTYQPQHF
j_call: TRBJ2-3; clone_size: NA; cdr3_length: 15; v_call: TRBV6-5; d_call: TRBD2; cdr3_nt: TGTGCCAGCAGTTACCGAGCGGGGGGCCCAGATACGCAGTATTTT; cdr3_aa: CASSYRAGGPDTQYF
j_call: TRBJ1-2; clone_size: NA; cdr3_length: 16; v_call: TRBV18; d_call: NA; cdr3_nt: TGTGCCAGCTCACTCGGCACCCCCCCCCAACGCGTCGGCTACACCTTC; cdr3_aa: CASSLGTPPQRVGYTF